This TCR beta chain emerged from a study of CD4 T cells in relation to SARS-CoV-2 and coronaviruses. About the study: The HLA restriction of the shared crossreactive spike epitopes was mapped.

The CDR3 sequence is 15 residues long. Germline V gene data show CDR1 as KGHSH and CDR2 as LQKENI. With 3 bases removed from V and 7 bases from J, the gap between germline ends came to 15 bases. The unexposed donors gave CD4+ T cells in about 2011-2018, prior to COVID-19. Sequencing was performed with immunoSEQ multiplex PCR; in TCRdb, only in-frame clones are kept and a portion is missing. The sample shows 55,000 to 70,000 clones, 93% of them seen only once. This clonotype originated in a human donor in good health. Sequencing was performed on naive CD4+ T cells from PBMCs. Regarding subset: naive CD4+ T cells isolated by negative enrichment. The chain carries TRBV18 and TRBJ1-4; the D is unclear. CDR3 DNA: TGTGCCAGCTCACCCACCCGGGATATTGCTGAAAAACTGTTTTTT. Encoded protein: CASSPTRDIAEKLFF.